This T cell receptor (beta chain) was identified in a study of CD8+CD57+ T cells in acquired aplastic anemia. Study background: Healthy donor CD4+ cell samples had a mean of around 10 million reads.

TCR beta VDJ and CDR3 were profiled, and genomic DNA was the template. TCRdb fed the reads into MiXCR, producing one record per CDR3 protein. The sample lists roughly 190,000 distinct CDR3 sequences, roughly 56% occurring once. A few counts support this clonotype. The antigen remains unidentified. Study-level findings and limits: Patients and controls shared twenty-nine CD8+ CDR3 sequences. Simpson's diversity of CD8+ cells was not significantly different in patients compared with controls.

This TCR was recovered from a human donor in good health, serving as a control. Sequenced input: sorted CD4+, CD8+, or CD8+CD57+ T cells (not recorded which) from PBMCs.

CDR3 nucleotides: TGTGCCAGCAGGGTTAACTATGGCTACACCTTC. As protein: CASRVNYGYTF. The chain combines TRBV28 with TRBJ1-2; D call uncertain. Between the trimmed V and J ends, which lost 6 bases and 1 base, there was a span of 3 bases. The length of the CDR3 is 11 residues. CDR1 is MDHEN and CDR2 is SYDVKM in the germline V gene.